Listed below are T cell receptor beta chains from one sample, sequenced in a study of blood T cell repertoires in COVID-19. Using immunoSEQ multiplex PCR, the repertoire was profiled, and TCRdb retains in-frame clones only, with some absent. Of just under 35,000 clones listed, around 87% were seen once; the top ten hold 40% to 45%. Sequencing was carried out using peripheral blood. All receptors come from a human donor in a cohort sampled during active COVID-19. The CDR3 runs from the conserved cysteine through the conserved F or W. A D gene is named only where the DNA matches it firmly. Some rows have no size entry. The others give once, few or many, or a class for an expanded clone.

CASGPGARKGTEAFF | TGTGCCAGCGGTCCAGGGGCCAGAAAAGGCACTGAAGCTTTCTTT | TRBJ1-1 | TRBV7-2 | NA | 15 | NA
CASSLGSGGYNEQFF | TGTGCTAGCAGCTTAGGGAGCGGGGGTTACAATGAGCAGTTCTTC | TRBJ2-1 | TRBV7-7 | TRBD2 | 15 | NA
CASRITVSSYNEQFF | TGTGCCAGTAGGATTACAGTCAGCTCCTACAATGAGCAGTTCTTC | TRBJ2-1 | TRBV19 | NA | 15 | NA
CASSQAGTGTYEQYF | TGTGCCAGCAGCCAAGCCGGGACAGGGACCTACGAGCAGTACTTC | TRBJ2-7 | TRBV3-1/TRBV3-2 | TRBD1 | 15 | NA
CASSQEGGGANTQYF | TGCGCCAGCAGCCAAGAGGGCGGGGGAGCGAATACGCAGTATTTT | TRBJ2-3 | TRBV4-3 | TRBD2 | 15 | NA
CASSLGQFNSPLHF | TGTGCCAGCAGCTTGGGACAGTTCAATTCACCCCTCCACTTT | TRBJ1-6 | TRBV7-2 | TRBD1 | 14 | NA
CSATGGNEQFF | TGCAGTGCCACGGGCGGGAATGAGCAGTTCTTC | TRBJ2-1 | TRBV20-1 | NA | 11 | NA
CASTLTGDVYNSPLHF | TGTGCCAGTACCCTGACAGGGGATGTCTATAATTCACCCCTCCACTTT | TRBJ1-6 | TRBV19 | TRBD1 | 16 | NA
CASSPLGLRNEQFF | TGTGCCAGCAGCCCCTTGGGCCTCCGGAATGAGCAGTTCTTC | TRBJ2-1 | TRBV11-2 | NA | 14 | NA
CASSQGTMNTEAFF | TGTGCCAGCAGTCAGGGGACGATGAACACTGAAGCTTTCTTT | TRBJ1-1 | TRBV6-2/TRBV6-3 | NA | 14 | NA
CASSLGGNLDRVTEAFF | TGCGCCAGCAGTCTGGGCGGTAATTTGGACAGGGTAACTGAAGCTTTCTTT | TRBJ1-1 | TRBV23-1 | TRBD1 | 17 | NA
CASRETVSGRNYGYTF | TGCGCCAGCAGGGAGACAGTTTCCGGACGGAACTATGGCTACACCTTC | TRBJ1-2 | TRBV5-1 | NA | 16 | few
CASSPLAVGGGANVLTF | TGTGCCAGCAGCCCCTTGGCGGTCGGAGGTGGGGCCAACGTCCTGACTTTC | TRBJ2-6 | TRBV7-6 | NA | 17 | NA
CASSRGWGGVDTGELFF | TGTGCCAGCAGTCGAGGGTGGGGGGGAGTCGACACCGGGGAGCTGTTTTTT | TRBJ2-2 | TRBV6-6 | TRBD2 | 17 | NA
CASSAALGTSGYNEQFF | TGTGCCAGCAGTGCGGCCCTGGGGACTAGCGGTTACAATGAGCAGTTCTTC | TRBJ2-1 | TRBV6-4 | TRBD2 | 17 | NA
CASSQGRYEQFF | TGTGCCAGCAGCCAAGGCAGGTATGAGCAGTTCTTC | TRBJ2-1 | TRBV14 | NA | 12 | NA
CASSSRGEYSPLHF | TGTGCCAGCAGCTCTCGGGGGGAGTATTCACCCCTCCACTTT | TRBJ1-6 | TRBV7-9 | NA | 14 | NA
CASSTHWTARLGHNEKLFF | TGTGCCAGCAGCACCCACTGGACAGCCAGGTTGGGCCATAATGAAAAACTGTTTTTT | TRBJ1-4 | TRBV21-1 | NA | 19 | once
CASSLMDTQNEKLFF | TGTGCCAGCAGCTTAATGGACACGCAGAATGAAAAACTGTTTTTT | TRBJ1-4 | TRBV11-3 | NA | 15 | NA
CASAGTGYTGELFF | TGTGCCAGCGCAGGGACAGGGTACACCGGGGAGCTGTTTTTT | TRBJ2-2 | TRBV19 | TRBD1 | 14 | NA
CASSLVTGVNTEAFF | TGTGCCAGCAGCTTAGTGACAGGGGTGAACACTGAAGCTTTCTTT | TRBJ1-1 | TRBV11-2 | TRBD1 | 15 | NA
CASSSTPTYEQYF | TGTGCCAGCAGTTCGACACCAACCTACGAGCAGTACTTC | TRBJ2-7 | TRBV12-3/TRBV12-4 | NA | 13 | NA
CASSQDLGTSVTDTQYF | TGTGCCAGCAGCCAAGATCTTGGGACTAGCGTTACAGATACGCAGTATTTT | TRBJ2-3 | TRBV14 | TRBD2 | 17 | NA
CASSDTSYEQYF | TGTGCCAGCAGTGACACCAGCTACGAGCAGTACTTC | TRBJ2-7 | TRBV6-1 | NA | 12 | NA
CASSSILRDKDSPLHF | TGTGCCAGCAGTTCCATCCTCCGGGACAAGGATTCACCCCTCCACTTT | TRBJ1-6 | TRBV27 | NA | 16 | NA
CASLRGYQETQYF | TGTGCCAGCCTCAGGGGGTACCAAGAGACCCAGTACTTC | TRBJ2-5 | TRBV7-9 | TRBD1 | 13 | NA
CASRGDRSSYEQYF | TGTGCCAGCAGAGGGGACAGGAGCTCCTACGAGCAGTACTTC | TRBJ2-7 | TRBV2 | TRBD1 | 14 | NA
CASSYPGQGVPFGYNSPLHF | TGTGCCAGCAGTTACCCGGGACAGGGTGTCCCCTTTGGATATAATTCACCCCTCCACTTT | TRBJ1-6 | TRBV6-2/TRBV6-3 | TRBD1 | 20 | NA
CASSQGPSGANTQYF | TGCGCCAGCAGCCAAGGTCCTAGCGGGGCAAATACGCAGTATTTT | TRBJ2-3 | TRBV4-3 | TRBD2 | 15 | NA
CASAISGGAQTQYF | TGTGCTAGTGCTATAAGCGGGGGGGCACAGACCCAGTACTTC | TRBJ2-5 | TRBV12-5 | TRBD2 | 14 | once
CATSRDRVGYGYTF | TGTGCCACCAGCAGGGACAGGGTCGGCTATGGCTACACCTTC | TRBJ1-2 | TRBV15 | TRBD1 | 14 | NA
CATSDRTGGRAFF | TGTGCCACCAGTGATCGGACAGGGGGGAGAGCTTTCTTT | TRBJ1-1 | TRBV24-1 | TRBD1 | 13 | NA
CASSLGRGGELGEAFF | TGTGCCAGCAGCTTAGGAAGAGGGGGCGAATTGGGTGAAGCTTTCTTT | TRBJ1-1 | TRBV7-2 | TRBD1 | 16 | NA
CASSLGRRDTDTQYF | TGTGCCAGCAGCTTAGGCAGGAGGGACACAGATACGCAGTATTTT | TRBJ2-3 | TRBV7-2 | NA | 15 | NA
CASSPGDRNTEAFF | TGTGCCAGCAGTCCCGGGGACAGGAACACTGAAGCTTTCTTT | TRBJ1-1 | TRBV28 | TRBD1 | 14 | NA
CASSYLDGRNQPQHF | TGTGCCAGCAGTTATCTGGACGGGAGAAATCAGCCCCAGCATTTT | TRBJ1-5 | TRBV28 | NA | 15 | NA
CASRPEGFETQYF | TGTGCCAGCCGCCCCGAGGGCTTTGAGACCCAGTACTTC | TRBJ2-5 | TRBV6-6 | NA | 13 | NA
CASSTDSGHLSYEQYF | TGTGCCAGTAGTACCGATAGCGGGCACCTCTCCTACGAGCAGTACTTC | TRBJ2-7 | TRBV19 | TRBD2 | 16 | NA
CASSQRTSGTGAQPQHF | TGTGCCAGCAGCCAACGAACCTCCGGGACAGGGGCTCAGCCCCAGCATTTT | TRBJ1-5 | TRBV3-1/TRBV3-2 | TRBD1 | 17 | NA
CASSRHGGNSPLHF | TGTGCCAGCAGTCGTCACGGGGGGAATTCACCCCTCCACTTT | TRBJ1-6 | TRBV6-5 | NA | 14 | NA
CASSPRAHYEQYF | TGTGCCAGCAGCCCAAGAGCCCACTACGAGCAGTACTTC | TRBJ2-7 | TRBV11-2 | NA | 13 | NA
CASTTGGATQHF | TGTGCCAGCACCACAGGGGGTGCGACCCAGCATTTT | TRBJ1-5 | TRBV27 | TRBD1 | 12 | NA